The TCR beta chain under discussion was sequenced for a study of CD8 T cells in Susac syndrome. The RNA, about 0.45 to 1 ug, was put through reverse transcription using random hexamers. TCRdb reprocessed the immunoSEQ multiplex PCR reads with MiXCR, giving one entry per CDR3 protein. The sample lists a few hundred thousand distinct CDR3 sequences, roughly 96% occurring once. Germline trimming cut 4 bases from V and 5 bases from J; bases unmatched to any gene: 6. The CDR3 is 15 amino acids. Germline V gene sequence: CDR1 SEHNR, CDR2 FQNEAQ (reference sequence). The sample consisted of CD4+ T cells from PBMCs. The receptor was derived from a human donor with multiple sclerosis. The genes are TRBV7-9 and TRBJ2-1; 9 nucleotides line up with TRBD1. Here the CDR3 DNA reads TGTGCCAGCAGCTCGACCGGGACAGGGAACAATGAGCAGTTCTTC. This codes for CASSSTGTGNNEQFF.